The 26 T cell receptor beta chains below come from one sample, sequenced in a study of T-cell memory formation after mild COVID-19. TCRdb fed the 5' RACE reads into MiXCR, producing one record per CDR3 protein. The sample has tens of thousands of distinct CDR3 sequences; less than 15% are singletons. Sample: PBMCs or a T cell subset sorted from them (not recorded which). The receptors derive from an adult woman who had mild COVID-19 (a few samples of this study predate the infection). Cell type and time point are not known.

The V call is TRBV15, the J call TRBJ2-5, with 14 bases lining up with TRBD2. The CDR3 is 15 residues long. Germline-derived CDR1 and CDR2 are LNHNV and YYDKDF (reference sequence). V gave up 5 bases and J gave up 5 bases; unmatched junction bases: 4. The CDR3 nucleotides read TGTGCCACCAGCTCCCGGACTAGCGGGAGGGAGACCCAGTACTTC. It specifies CATSSRTSGRETQYF.

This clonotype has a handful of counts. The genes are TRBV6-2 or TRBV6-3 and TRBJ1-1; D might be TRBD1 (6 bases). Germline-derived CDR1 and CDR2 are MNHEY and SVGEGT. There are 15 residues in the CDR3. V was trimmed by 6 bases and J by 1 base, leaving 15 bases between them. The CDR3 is CASSWDTHPNTEAFF. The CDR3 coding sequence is TGTGCCAGCAGCTGGGACACCCACCCGAACACTGAAGCTTTCTTT.

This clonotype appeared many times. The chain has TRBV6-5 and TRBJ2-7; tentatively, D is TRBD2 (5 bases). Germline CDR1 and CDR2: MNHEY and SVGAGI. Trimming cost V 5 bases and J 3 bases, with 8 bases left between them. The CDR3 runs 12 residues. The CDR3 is CASSPDFYEQYF. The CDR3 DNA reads TGTGCCAGCAGTCCGGACTTCTACGAGCAGTACTTC.

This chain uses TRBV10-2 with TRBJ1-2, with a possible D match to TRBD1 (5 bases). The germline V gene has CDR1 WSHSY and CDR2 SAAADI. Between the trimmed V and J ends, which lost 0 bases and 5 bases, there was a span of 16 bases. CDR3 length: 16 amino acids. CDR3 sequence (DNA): TGCGCCAGCAGTGAGTCGACGGGGCAGAGAGGGTATGGCTACACCTTC. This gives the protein CASSESTGQRGYGYTF.

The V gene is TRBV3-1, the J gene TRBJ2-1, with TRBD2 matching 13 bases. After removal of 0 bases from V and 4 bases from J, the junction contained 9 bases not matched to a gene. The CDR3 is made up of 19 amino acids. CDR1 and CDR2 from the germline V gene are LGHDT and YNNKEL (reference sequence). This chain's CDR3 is CASSQEVGAGLAGYNEQFF. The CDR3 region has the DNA TGTGCCAGCAGCCAAGAGGTTGGAGCGGGACTAGCGGGGTACAATGAGCAGTTCTTC.

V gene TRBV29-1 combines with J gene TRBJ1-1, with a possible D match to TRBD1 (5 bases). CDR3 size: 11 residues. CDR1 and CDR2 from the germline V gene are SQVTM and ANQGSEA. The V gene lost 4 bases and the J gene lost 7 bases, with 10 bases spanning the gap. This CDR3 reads CSVGQGLEAFF. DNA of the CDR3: TGCAGCGTTGGGCAGGGCCTTGAAGCTTTCTTT.

In DNA form, the CDR3 reads TGTGCCGTACAACTAGCGGGGGGGGAGAGCAATGAGCAGTTCTTC. Translated, it gives CAVQLAGGESNEQFF. The chain joins TRBV30 to TRBJ2-1, with 13 bases lining up with TRBD2. Germline V gene lookup returns CDR1 GTSNPN and CDR2 SVGIG (reference sequence). This CDR3 region has 15 residues. Germline trimming cut 8 bases from V and 6 bases from J; bases unmatched to any gene: 10.

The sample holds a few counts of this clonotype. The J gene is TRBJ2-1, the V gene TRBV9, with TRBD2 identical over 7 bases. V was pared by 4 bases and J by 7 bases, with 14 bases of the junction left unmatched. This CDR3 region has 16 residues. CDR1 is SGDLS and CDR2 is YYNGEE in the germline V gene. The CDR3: CASSSPPAGSLNEQFF. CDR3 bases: TGTGCCAGCAGCTCTCCACCAGCGGGGTCTTTGAATGAGCAGTTCTTC.

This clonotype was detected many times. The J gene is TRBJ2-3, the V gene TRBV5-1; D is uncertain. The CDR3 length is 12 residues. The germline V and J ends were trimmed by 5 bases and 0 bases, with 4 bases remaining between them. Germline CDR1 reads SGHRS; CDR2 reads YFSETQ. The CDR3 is CASSGSTDTQYF. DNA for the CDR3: TGCGCCAGCAGTGGGAGCACAGATACGCAGTATTTT.

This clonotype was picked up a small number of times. CDR3 nucleotides: TGTGCCAGCAGCCCCCCGGTCACGGGACAGGACAAGAACGAGCAGTACTTC. Translation: CASSPPVTGQDKNEQYF. This chain links TRBV7-9 with TRBJ2-7, with TRBD1 identical over 8 bases. There are 17 residues in the CDR3. The germline gives CDR1 SEHNR, CDR2 FQNEAQ (reference sequence). Trimming cost V 5 bases and J 5 bases; bases outside gene matches: 17.

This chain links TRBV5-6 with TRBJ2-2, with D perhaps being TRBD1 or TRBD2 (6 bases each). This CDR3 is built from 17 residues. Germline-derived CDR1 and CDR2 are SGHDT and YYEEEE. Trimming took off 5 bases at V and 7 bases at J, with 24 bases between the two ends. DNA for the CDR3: TGTGCCAGCAGGCTCGGACAGTCGGCGCCGGGAGTCGGGGAGCTGTTTTTT. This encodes CASRLGQSAPGVGELFF.

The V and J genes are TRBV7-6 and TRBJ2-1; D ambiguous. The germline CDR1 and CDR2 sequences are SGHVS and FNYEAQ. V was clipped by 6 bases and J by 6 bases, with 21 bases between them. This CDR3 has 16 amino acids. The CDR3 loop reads CASRRSWGNGGNEQFF. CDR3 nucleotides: TGTGCCAGCAGGCGTTCTTGGGGAAATGGTGGCAATGAGCAGTTCTTC.

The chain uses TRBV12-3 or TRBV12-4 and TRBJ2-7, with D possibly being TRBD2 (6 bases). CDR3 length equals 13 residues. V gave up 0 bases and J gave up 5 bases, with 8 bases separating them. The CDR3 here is CASSLAGGHEQYF. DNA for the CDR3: TGTGCCAGCAGTTTAGCGGGGGGTCACGAGCAGTACTTC.

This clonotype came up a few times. CDR3 bases: TGCAGCGTTGAAGCCGGGACAGGGAACAATGAGCAGTTCTTC. Translated: CSVEAGTGNNEQFF. V is TRBV29-1 and J is TRBJ2-1; 9 nucleotides line up with TRBD1. The germline CDR1 and CDR2 sequences are SQVTM and ANQGSEA. Unmatched junction bases numbered 3, after V lost 1 base and J lost 5 bases. CDR3 length equals 14 residues.

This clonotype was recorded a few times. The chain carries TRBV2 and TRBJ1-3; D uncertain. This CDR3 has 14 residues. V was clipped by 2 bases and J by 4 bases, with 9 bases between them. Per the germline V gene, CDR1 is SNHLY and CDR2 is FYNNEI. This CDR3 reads CASSERPEGNTIYF. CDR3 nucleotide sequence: TGTGCCAGCAGTGAACGTCCGGAGGGAAACACCATATATTTT.

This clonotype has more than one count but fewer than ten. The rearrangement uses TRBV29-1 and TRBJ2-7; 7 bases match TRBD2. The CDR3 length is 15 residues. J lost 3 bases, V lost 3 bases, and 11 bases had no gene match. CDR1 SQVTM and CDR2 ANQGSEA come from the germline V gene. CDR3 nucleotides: TGCAGCGTTGATTCCGGGGGGTCTGGTCTCTACGAGCAGTACTTC. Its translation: CSVDSGGSGLYEQYF.

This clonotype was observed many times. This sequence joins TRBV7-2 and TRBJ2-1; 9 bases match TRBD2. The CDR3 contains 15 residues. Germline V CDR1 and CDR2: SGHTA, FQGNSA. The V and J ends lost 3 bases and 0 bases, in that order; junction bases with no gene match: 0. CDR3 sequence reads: CASSFSGSSYNEQFF. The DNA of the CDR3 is TGTGCCAGCAGCTTTAGCGGGAGCTCCTACAATGAGCAGTTCTTC.

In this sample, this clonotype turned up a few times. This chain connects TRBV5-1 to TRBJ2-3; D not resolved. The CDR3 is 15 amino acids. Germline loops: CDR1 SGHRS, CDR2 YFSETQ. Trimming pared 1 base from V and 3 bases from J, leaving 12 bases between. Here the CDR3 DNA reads TGCGCCAGCAGCTTGTGGCCAGGTGGTACAGATACGCAGTATTTT. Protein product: CASSLWPGGTDTQYF.

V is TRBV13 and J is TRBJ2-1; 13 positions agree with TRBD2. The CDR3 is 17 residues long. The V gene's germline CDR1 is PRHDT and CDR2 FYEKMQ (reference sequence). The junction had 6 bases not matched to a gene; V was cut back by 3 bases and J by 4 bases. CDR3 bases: TGTGCCAGCAGCTTTAGACTAGCGGGGGGAGATTACAATGAGCAGTTCTTC. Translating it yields CASSFRLAGGDYNEQFF.

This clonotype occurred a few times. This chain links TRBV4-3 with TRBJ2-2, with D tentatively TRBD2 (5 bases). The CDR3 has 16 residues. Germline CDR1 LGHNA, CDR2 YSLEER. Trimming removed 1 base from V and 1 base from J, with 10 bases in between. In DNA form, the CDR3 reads TGCGCCAGCAGCCAAGGAGTGGGAGAGAACACCGGGGAGCTGTTTTTT. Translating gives CASSQGVGENTGELFF.

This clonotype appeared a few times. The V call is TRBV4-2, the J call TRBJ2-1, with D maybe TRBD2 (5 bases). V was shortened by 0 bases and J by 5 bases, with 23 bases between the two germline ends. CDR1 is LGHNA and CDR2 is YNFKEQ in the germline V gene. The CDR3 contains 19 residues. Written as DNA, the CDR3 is TGTGCCAGCAGCCAAGAGCGGGCCGAAGTAGACGGCCCCCACAATGAGCAGTTCTTC. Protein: CASSQERAEVDGPHNEQFF.

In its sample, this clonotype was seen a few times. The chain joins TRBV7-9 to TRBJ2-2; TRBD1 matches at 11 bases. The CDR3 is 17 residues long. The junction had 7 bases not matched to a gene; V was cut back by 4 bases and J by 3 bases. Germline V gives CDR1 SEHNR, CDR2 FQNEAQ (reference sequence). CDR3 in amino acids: CASSSWDRGIHTGELFF. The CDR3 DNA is TGTGCCAGCAGCTCCTGGGACAGGGGGATTCACACCGGGGAGCTGTTTTTT.

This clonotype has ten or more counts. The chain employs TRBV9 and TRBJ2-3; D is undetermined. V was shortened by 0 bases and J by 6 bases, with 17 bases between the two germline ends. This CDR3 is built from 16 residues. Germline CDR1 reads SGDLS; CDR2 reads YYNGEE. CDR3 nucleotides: TGTGCCAGCAGCGTAGCTGCGCTTCATGGCCAGGATACGCAGTATTTT. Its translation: CASSVAALHGQDTQYF.

This CDR3 is CASSPRWGVQENTEAFF. The CDR3 region has the DNA TGCGCCAGCAGCCCTCGATGGGGAGTCCAAGAGAACACTGAAGCTTTCTTT. This chain links TRBV4-3 with TRBJ1-1; D unclear. The germline CDR1 and CDR2 sequences are LGHNA and YSLEER. Trimming removed 4 bases at V and 1 base at J, with 19 bases between. The CDR3 contains 17 residues.

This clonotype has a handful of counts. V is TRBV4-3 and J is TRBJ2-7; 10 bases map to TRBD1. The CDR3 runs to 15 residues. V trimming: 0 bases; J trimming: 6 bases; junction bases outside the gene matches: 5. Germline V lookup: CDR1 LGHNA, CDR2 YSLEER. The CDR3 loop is CASSQDMGTGVEQYF. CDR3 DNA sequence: TGCGCCAGCAGCCAAGATATGGGGACAGGGGTCGAGCAGTACTTC.

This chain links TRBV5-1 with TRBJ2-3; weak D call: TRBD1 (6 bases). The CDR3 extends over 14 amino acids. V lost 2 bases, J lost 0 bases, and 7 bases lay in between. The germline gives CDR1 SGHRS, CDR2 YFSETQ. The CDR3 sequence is CASSLRGSTDTQYF. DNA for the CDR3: TGCGCCAGCAGCTTAAGGGGGAGCACAGATACGCAGTATTTT.